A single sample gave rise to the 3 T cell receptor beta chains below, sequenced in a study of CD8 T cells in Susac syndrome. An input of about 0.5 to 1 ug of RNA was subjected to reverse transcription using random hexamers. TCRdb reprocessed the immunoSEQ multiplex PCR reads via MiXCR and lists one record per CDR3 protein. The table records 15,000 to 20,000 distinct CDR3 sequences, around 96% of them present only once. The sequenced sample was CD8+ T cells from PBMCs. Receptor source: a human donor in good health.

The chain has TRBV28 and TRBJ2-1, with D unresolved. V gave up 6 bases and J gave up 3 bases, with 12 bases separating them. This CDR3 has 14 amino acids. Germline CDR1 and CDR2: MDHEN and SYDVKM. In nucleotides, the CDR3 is TGTGCCAGCAGGTCCCCAAGGGACTACAATGAGCAGTTCTTC. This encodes CASRSPRDYNEQFF.

For the CDR3, the DNA is TGTGCCAGTACGAATGGGGGGAGCGGGAGGGCCGTTAATGAGCAGTTCTTC. Protein sequence: CASTNGGSGRAVNEQFF. The rearrangement links TRBV5-4 to TRBJ2-1; TRBD2 aligns across 10 bases. This CDR3 has 17 amino acids. Trimming cost V 8 bases and J 7 bases; bases outside gene matches: 18. CDR1 and CDR2 (germline): SGHNT, YYREEE (reference sequence).

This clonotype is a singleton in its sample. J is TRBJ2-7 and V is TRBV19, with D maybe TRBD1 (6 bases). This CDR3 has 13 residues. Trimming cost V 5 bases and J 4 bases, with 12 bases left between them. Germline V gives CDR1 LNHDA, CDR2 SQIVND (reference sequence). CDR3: CASSPGATYEQYF. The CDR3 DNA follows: TGTGCCAGTAGTCCAGGGGCTACGTACGAGCAGTACTTC.